Listed below are T cell receptor beta chains from one sample, sequenced in a study of blood T cell repertoires in COVID-19. The protocol was immunoSEQ multiplex PCR, while the TCRdb copy is restricted to in-frame clones and leaves out a portion. The profile covers tens of thousands of clones, with approximately 90% appearing a single time and 25% to 30% taken by the ten largest. The material sequenced was peripheral blood. Source of these receptors: a woman older than 75 with acute or convalescent COVID-19. CDR3s include the opening cysteine and the closing phenylalanine or tryptophan. The D gene is left open where the match is weak. Some rows have no size entry. The others give once, few or many, or a class for an expanded clone.

j_call v_call cdr3_length d_call clone_size cdr3_aa cdr3_nt
TRBJ2-5 TRBV28 14 - - CASTPAGLQETQYF TGTGCCAGCACCCCCGCTGGCCTCCAAGAGACCCAGTACTTC
TRBJ2-5 TRBV7-9 16 - - CASSLGFGPPGETQYF TGTGCCAGCAGCTTAGGGTTTGGGCCTCCTGGAGAGACCCAGTACTTC
TRBJ1-2 TRBV6-2/TRBV6-3 11 - - CASSDSDGYTF TGTGCCAGCAGTGACAGCGATGGCTACACCTTC
TRBJ2-1 TRBV7-6 10 - - CASSSRVQFF TGTGCCAGCAGCTCCCGAGTGCAGTTCTTC
TRBJ1-3 TRBV5-1 13 - - CASSLAAEGTIYF TGCGCCAGCAGCTTGGCCGCGGAGGGGACCATATATTTT
TRBJ2-1 TRBV5-4 15 TRBD2 once CASSLPSGGANEQFF TGTGCCAGCAGCTTGCCTAGCGGGGGGGCTAATGAGCAGTTCTTC
TRBJ1-2 TRBV6-5 15 - - CASSQGAPATYGYTF TGTGCCAGCAGCCAAGGGGCGCCGGCCACCTATGGCTACACCTTC
TRBJ2-5 TRBV27 13 - - CASSSALTGTQYF TGTGCCAGCAGTTCGGCCCTAACGGGGACCCAGTACTTC
TRBJ1-3 TRBV2 16 - - CASSAIVSGRGNTIYF TGTGCCAGCAGTGCAATTGTTTCCGGTCGTGGAAACACCATATATTTT
TRBJ2-7 TRBV11-2 14 TRBD2 - CASSLGLAMYEQYF TGTGCCAGCAGCTTGGGACTAGCGATGTACGAGCAGTACTTC
TRBJ2-1 TRBV11-2 15 TRBD2 - CASSSGIAGVGEQFF TGTGCCAGCAGTTCGGGCATAGCGGGGGTGGGTGAGCAGTTCTTC
TRBJ2-2 TRBV12-3/TRBV12-4 13 - once CASSLLGAGELFF TGTGCCAGCAGTTTATTAGGGGCCGGGGAGCTGTTTTTT
TRBJ2-2 TRBV30 14 TRBD2 - CAWGLAGGTGELFF TGTGCCTGGGGACTAGCGGGGGGAACCGGGGAGCTGTTTTTT
TRBJ2-2 TRBV3-1/TRBV3-2 15 - - CASSQASGDTGELFF TGTGCCAGCAGCCAAGCGTCGGGGGACACCGGGGAGCTGTTTTTT
TRBJ1-1 TRBV19 16 TRBD1 once CASQPTAGTGHTEAFF TGTGCCAGCCAACCAACGGCCGGGACAGGGCACACTGAAGCTTTCTTT
TRBJ2-2 TRBV7-9 15 - - CASSAWTAPHGELFF TGTGCCAGCAGCGCTTGGACAGCCCCTCACGGGGAGCTGTTTTTT
TRBJ1-6 TRBV5-1 14 - - CASSLVGVWSPLHF TGCGCCAGCAGCTTAGTCGGGGTTTGGTCACCCCTCCACTTT
TRBJ2-2 TRBV12-5 15 TRBD1 - CASDRGTGNTGELFF TGTGCTAGTGACCGTGGGACAGGTAACACCGGGGAGCTGTTTTTT
TRBJ1-4 TRBV18 14 - - CASSPAAEGEKLFF TGTGCCAGCTCACCTGCGGCAGAGGGTGAAAAACTGTTTTTT
TRBJ1-5 TRBV4-1 17 TRBD1 - CASSQDSRGQGYQPQHF TGCGCCAGCAGCCAAGATTCCCGAGGACAGGGGTATCAGCCCCAGCATTTT